This is a list of T cell receptor beta chains from one sample in a study of cytomegalovirus exposure and HLA in healthy donors. Generated by immunoSEQ multiplex PCR, the TCRdb table keeps only in-frame clones and is missing some. This table has about 26,000 clones, just under 70% appearing once. Sequencing input: PBMCs. The origin of the receptors is a woman aged 45-60 years in good health and CMV-seronegative. The CDR3 runs from the conserved cysteine through the conserved F or W. The D gene is left open where the match is weak. Size is stated for part of the rows, as once, few or many counts, or as a class when the clone is expanded.

clone_size j_call v_call d_call cdr3_nt cdr3_aa
. TRBJ2-1 TRBV5-4 . TGTGCCAGCAGCATGTTGAGGGTCAATGAGCAGTTCTTC CASSMLRVNEQFF
. TRBJ2-5 TRBV10-3 TRBD2 TGTGCCATCAGTCCTAGCGGGAAGTGGGAGACCCAGTACTTC CAISPSGKWETQYF
. TRBJ1-1 TRBV5-4 . TGTGCCAGCAGCTTGGGGGGAGGGAACACTGAAGCTTTCTTT CASSLGGGNTEAFF
. TRBJ1-2 TRBV4-1 TRBD1 TGCGCCAGCAGCCAAGACCGGGACAGCTTCTATGGCTACACCTTC CASSQDRDSFYGYTF
. TRBJ2-1 TRBV6-6 TRBD1 TGTGCCAGCAGTTACCTGGAGGCAGGGGGCAGGGATGAGCAGTTCTTC CASSYLEAGGRDEQFF
. TRBJ1-1 TRBV7-9 . TGTGCCAGCAGCTTAGCGGGGGCGGGCACTGAAGCTTTCTTT CASSLAGAGTEAFF
. TRBJ2-5 TRBV7-8 TRBD2 TGTGCCAGCAGCTTAGTAGTTAGCGGGGGGAAGACCCAGTACTTC CASSLVVSGGKTQYF
few TRBJ1-5 TRBV7-2 . TGTGCCAGCAGCTTGTTAAATCAGCCCCAGCATTTT CASSLLNQPQHF
once TRBJ2-1 TRBV28 TRBD2 TGTGCCAGCAGTTTAACGGGACTAGCGCATGAGCAGTTCTTC CASSLTGLAHEQFF
. TRBJ1-5 TRBV2 TRBD1 TGTGCCAGCGGTTTAGCAGGGGGCAGTCAGCCCCAGCATTTT CASGLAGGSQPQHF
. TRBJ1-5 TRBV9 . TGTGCCAGCAGCCCGACAGGTACGAGCAATCAGCCCCAGCATTTT CASSPTGTSNQPQHF
. TRBJ2-1 TRBV25-1 . TGTGCCAGCAGTGACCCCAGGGGTGAGCAGTTCTTC CASSDPRGEQFF
. TRBJ1-1 TRBV5-6 . TGTGCCAGCAGCTTGGGGCGGGGACCGGGAGCTTTCTTT CASSLGRGPGAFF
. TRBJ2-7 TRBV29-1 TRBD2 TGCAGCGTTTGGCTAGCGGGAGGCGGCGAGCAGTACTTC CSVWLAGGGEQYF
once TRBJ1-6 TRBV7-9 TRBD1 TGTGCCAGCAACCGGGACAGGGCCATAGGACCCCTCCACTTT CASNRDRAIGPLHF
few TRBJ2-5 TRBV6-6 . TGTGCCAGCAGTCCCCTCTCCCCCCAGGAGACCCAGTACTTC CASSPLSPQETQYF
. TRBJ2-3 TRBV7-2 TRBD2 TGTGCCAGCAGCTTTTTAGCGGGGGTCGGAACTAATACGCAGTATTTT CASSFLAGVGTNTQYF
. TRBJ1-2 TRBV6-6 . TGTGCCAGCACCCAGGGAAGGTTTGGCTACACCTTC CASTQGRFGYTF
. TRBJ2-1 TRBV7-9 . TGTGCCAGCAGCTTCCGTCGCGGGGCATCGGGTGAGCAGTTCTTC CASSFRRGASGEQFF
. TRBJ1-4 TRBV18 . TGTGCCAGCTCACCTACCGTACAGGTTCCTAATGAAAAACTGTTTTTT CASSPTVQVPNEKLFF
. TRBJ2-7 TRBV2 . TGTGCCAGCAGCCAGCCCAGGGACTACGAGCAGTACTTC CASSQPRDYEQYF
. TRBJ2-7 TRBV29-1 . TGCAGCGTTAGCAGGGGTGGTAACGAGCAGTACTTC CSVSRGGNEQYF
few TRBJ2-3 TRBV7-7 . TGTGCCAGCAGTCCCTACGCCGACACAGATACGCAGTATTTT CASSPYADTDTQYF
. TRBJ1-4 TRBV5-1 . TGCGCCAGCAGCCCCGACCGACAGGCCAAGGGTGAAAAACTGTTTTTT CASSPDRQAKGEKLFF
. TRBJ2-1 TRBV20-1 . TGCAGTGCCGAGAACAATGAGCAGTTCTTC CSAENNEQFF
. TRBJ1-6 TRBV7-2 . TGTGCCAGCAGCTTACTAGGCTCACCCCTCCACTTT CASSLLGSPLHF
. TRBJ2-7 TRBV6-6 TRBD2 TGTGCCAGCAGTCGGGGGACTACCTACGAGCAGTACTTC CASSRGTTYEQYF
once TRBJ1-6 TRBV6-1 TRBD1 TGTGCCAGTTCAGGGGGCTATAATTCACCCCTCCACTTT CASSGGYNSPLHF
. TRBJ1-1 TRBV2 TRBD1 TGTGCCAGCAGTGAAGCGGGACAGGGGCCTGGGGCTTTCTTT CASSEAGQGPGAFF
. TRBJ2-2 TRBV11-2 TRBD2 TGTGCCAGCAGCCCCCAACTAGCGGGGGGGCTGAACACCGGGGAGCTGTTTTTT CASSPQLAGGLNTGELFF
. TRBJ1-2 TRBV28 . TGTGCCAGCAGTTCAGGGGATTGGTATGGCTACACCTTC CASSSGDWYGYTF
few TRBJ1-1 TRBV6-5 . TGTGCCAGCTTTACTACGACGGGGGAAGCTTTCTTT CASFTTTGEAFF
. TRBJ2-7 TRBV6-5 TRBD1 TGTGCCAGCAGTCAAGACAGGGGATCTTACGAGCAGTACTTC CASSQDRGSYEQYF
. TRBJ1-2 TRBV14 . TGTGCCAGCAGCCGGCAGAACTATGGCTACACCTTC CASSRQNYGYTF
once TRBJ1-1 TRBV5-4 . TGTGCCAGCAGCTTGGAGAGGGTCACTGAAGCTTTCTTT CASSLERVTEAFF
. TRBJ2-1 TRBV5-6 TRBD2 TGTGCCAGCAACCTTGGACTAGCGAAGTTCTTC CASNLGLAKFF
. TRBJ2-1 TRBV14 . TGTGCCAGCAGAAACAGCTCCTACAATGAGCAGTTCTTC CASRNSSYNEQFF
. TRBJ2-3 TRBV5-6 TRBD2 TGTGCCAGCAGCTTGGGTCTAGCGGGGGGGCAAGATACGCAGTATTTT CASSLGLAGGQDTQYF
. TRBJ1-1 TRBV7-2 TRBD1 TGTGCCAGCAGCTTATTTACAGGGGTGAACACTGAAGCTTTCTTT CASSLFTGVNTEAFF
once TRBJ1-2 TRBV6-5 . TGTGCCAGCAGTTCACCTCATGGCAGGGGAGACGGCTACACCTTC CASSSPHGRGDGYTF
once TRBJ2-7 TRBV6-5 TRBD1 TGTGCCAGCACATACCGCGGACAGGGTATAAACGAGCAGTACTTC CASTYRGQGINEQYF
. TRBJ1-1 TRBV6-5 . TGTGCCAGCAGTTACTCTTCCATGAACACTGAAGCTTTCTTT CASSYSSMNTEAFF
. TRBJ1-5 TRBV6-1 . TGTGCCAGCAGTGATTCCGCGGCTGTAAATCAGCCCCAGCATTTT CASSDSAAVNQPQHF
. TRBJ1-6 TRBV9 . TGTGCCAGCAGCCAAACTTATAATTCACCCCTCCACTTT CASSQTYNSPLHF
once TRBJ1-5 TRBV6-1 TRBD1 TGTGCCAGCAGCCCCGACAGGGGCGGCAATCAGCCCCAGCATTTT CASSPDRGGNQPQHF
. TRBJ2-1 TRBV27 TRBD2 TGTGCCAGCAGACCCCTGGGGGGAGGGAATGAGCAGTTCTTC CASRPLGGGNEQFF
. TRBJ1-2 TRBV28 . TGTGCCAGCATGAGAGAGATCCCTAACTATGGCTACACCTTC CASMREIPNYGYTF
. TRBJ1-2 TRBV11-2 . TGTGCCAGCAGCCCGGGTGGCTATGGCTACACCTTC CASSPGGYGYTF
. TRBJ1-5 TRBV5-6 . TGTGCCAGCAGCTTGGGGAGGGGTCAGCCCCAGCATTTT CASSLGRGQPQHF
few TRBJ2-2 TRBV6-4 . TGTGCCAGCAGTGGGGACACGGACACCGGGGAGCTGTTTTTT CASSGDTDTGELFF
. TRBJ2-7 TRBV6-5 TRBD2 TGTGCCAGCAGTCGGACTAGCGGAGAGCAGTACTTC CASSRTSGEQYF
. TRBJ2-3 TRBV27 TRBD2 TGTGCCAGCAGTTTCAGACTAGCCGGTACAGATACGCAGTATTTT CASSFRLAGTDTQYF
. TRBJ2-7 TRBV28 TRBD2 TGTGCCAGCAGTTTAGTTTTACTAGCGGGAGGCTCCTACGAGCAGTACTTC CASSLVLLAGGSYEQYF
. TRBJ1-6 TRBV19 TRBD1 TGTGCCAGTAGTACCCAGGGACAGGGTAGTTCACCCCTCCACTTT CASSTQGQGSSPLHF
. TRBJ1-5 TRBV10-2 . TGCGCCAGCAGGGGGGGTAGCAATCAGCCCCAGCATTTT CASRGGSNQPQHF
. TRBJ2-6 TRBV4-1 . TGCGCCAGCAGCCCCCCTCCCACTACCGACTCTGGGGCCAACGTCCTGACTTTC CASSPPPTTDSGANVLTF
. TRBJ1-2 TRBV5-3 . TGTGCCAGAAGCTTCGAATCCACAGGAGCCTATGGCTACACCTTC CARSFESTGAYGYTF
. TRBJ2-2 TRBV4-1 TRBD2 TGCGCCAGCAGCCTCAGCCCTGGGGGGGGCACCGGGGAGCTGTTTTTT CASSLSPGGGTGELFF
. TRBJ2-5 TRBV9 TRBD2 TGTGCCAGCAGCGTCAATAGCGGGAGTATGGAGACCCAGTACTTC CASSVNSGSMETQYF
few TRBJ2-2 TRBV5-6 TRBD1 TGTGCCAGCAGCTTGGGGGACAGGGGGCGGACCGGGGAGCTGTTTTTT CASSLGDRGRTGELFF